The present entry profiles one T cell receptor beta chain with its context. Its antigen remains unknown. TCRdb reprocessed the 5' RACE reads via MiXCR and lists one record per CDR3 protein. This sample has under 600,000 distinct CDR3 sequences; roughly 20% occur once, and the top ten carry about 8.4%. The data were taken from a study of T-cell memory formation after mild COVID-19. The study's findings and limits: Among contracting clones, CD4+ were mainly CM/EM and CD8+ enriched in EMRA. Clones shrinking from day 15 to 85 showed even CD4/CD8 mixes; later expanders tilted CD4+.

Between the trimmed V and J ends, which lost 3 bases and 8 bases, there was a span of 7 bases. The CDR3 is 11 amino acids. This clonotype was obtained from an adult woman who had mild COVID-19 (a few samples of this study predate the infection). Cell type and time point are not known. The sequencing input was PBMCs or a T cell subset sorted from them (not recorded which). This chain connects TRBV12-3 or TRBV12-4 to TRBJ1-2; D is undetermined. CDR3 sequence reads: CASSFTRGYTF. The CDR3 nucleotides read TGTGCCAGCAGTTTTACCCGGGGCTACACCTTC.